These 27 T cell receptor beta chains share one sample of origin, sequenced in a study of blood T cells in healthy people across ages. Combining a sample-barcoded 5' primer with a J-beta primer mix, a second PCR ran for roughly 7 to 12 cycles. TCRdb recomputed calls from the 5' RACE reads with MiXCR, one row per CDR3 protein. The sample comprises 1.5 million to 2 million distinct CDR3 sequences, roughly 30% of which are singletons, and approximately 7.7% rests with the top ten. The sequencing input was blood. The receptors shown here come from a woman aged 25 to 39 in good health.

This clonotype occurred many times. This CDR3 is CSAPGSTDTQYF. The DNA of the CDR3 is TGCAGTGCCCCAGGGAGCACAGATACGCAGTATTTT. The chain links TRBV20-1 to TRBJ2-3; TRBD1 is a possible D gene (5 bases). Trimming cost V 6 bases and J 0 bases, with 7 bases left between them. This CDR3 comprises 12 residues. Germline V lookup: CDR1 DFQATT, CDR2 SNEGSKA (reference sequence).

The rearrangement links TRBV3-1 to TRBJ2-5, with TRBD1 as a possible D gene (5 bases). V lost 2 bases, J lost 1 base, and 11 bases lay in between. Germline CDR1 and CDR2: LGHDT and YNNKEL (reference sequence). The CDR3 has 15 amino acids. CDR3 nucleotides: TGTGCCAGCAGCCAACTTAGGGGAAGCCAAGAGACCCAGTACTTC. Its protein is CASSQLRGSQETQYF.

The chain combines TRBV18 with TRBJ2-5; 11 bases fit TRBD2. This CDR3 spans 16 amino acids. The germline gives CDR1 KGHSH, CDR2 LQKENI. Trimming removed 4 bases from V and 2 bases from J; junction bases left unmatched: 6. As DNA, the CDR3 is TGTGCCAGCTCACAACCGGGACTAGCGGTGCAAGAGACCCAGTACTTC. This translates into CASSQPGLAVQETQYF. The full variable domain, with the rest looked up from reference TRBV18 and TRBJ2-5, is NAGVMQNPRHLVRRRGQEARLRCSPMKGHSHVYWYRQLPEEGLKFMVYLQKENIIDESGMPKERFSAEFPKEGPSILRIQQVVRGDSAAYFCASSQPGLAVQETQYFGPGTRLLVL.

J is TRBJ2-1 and V is TRBV7-6; 9 nucleotides agree with TRBD2. Per germline, CDR1 SGHVS and CDR2 FNYEAQ. The CDR3 has 15 residues. The junction had 5 bases not matched to a gene; V was cut back by 5 bases and J by 3 bases. CDR3: CASSATSGFYNEQFF. CDR3 in DNA: TGTGCCAGCAGCGCCACTAGCGGGTTCTACAATGAGCAGTTCTTC. The variable domain in full, completed from reference TRBV7-6 and TRBJ2-1, reads GAGVSQSPRYKVTKRGQDVALRCDPISGHVSLYWYRQALGQGPEFLTYFNYEAQQDKSGLPNDRFSAERPEGSISTLTIQRTEQRDSAMYRCASSATSGFYNEQFFGPGTRLTVL.

This chain joins TRBV12-3 or TRBV12-4 and TRBJ2-7; D is unresolved. The V and J ends lost 8 bases and 0 bases respectively, with 17 bases between them. The CDR3 length is 15 residues. The CDR3 sequence: CASAYPTTHSYEQYF. The DNA for the CDR3 is TGTGCCAGCGCCTACCCCACTACGCACTCCTACGAGCAGTACTTC.

The rearrangement joins TRBV6-6 to TRBJ1-2; 9 bases line up with TRBD1. Germline V CDR1 and CDR2: MNHNY, SVGAGI (reference sequence). The CDR3 contains 15 residues. Trimming removed 0 bases from V and 6 bases from J; junction bases left unmatched: 5. The CDR3 region is CASSYSVTGGDGYTF. CDR3 DNA sequence: TGTGCCAGCAGTTACTCGGTAACAGGGGGCGATGGCTACACCTTC.

With regard to this clonotype: A much larger clone is a single base away; this may be a read error. Because it lacks the conserved phenylalanine or tryptophan at the end, this CDR3 is likely a read error. The chain joins TRBV4-1 to TRBJ2-5, with TRBD2 matching 8 bases. Germline lookup yields CDR1 MGHRA and CDR2 YSYEKL. J gave up 6 bases and V 0 bases, and 3 bases lay outside the gene matches. There are 14 residues in the CDR3. As DNA, the CDR3 is TGCGCCAGCAGCCAAGATGAGCGGGGGAAGACCCAGTACTCC. Encoded protein: CASSQDERGKTQYS.

This chain uses TRBV6-2 or TRBV6-3 with TRBJ2-4; 8 bases fit TRBD2. The germline CDR1 and CDR2 sequences are MNHEY and SVGEGT. The CDR3 consists of 15 residues. J gave up 12 bases and V 7 bases, and 17 bases lay outside the gene matches. The CDR3 nucleotides read TGTGCCAGCATCCCCACCAGCGGGAGAGGAAATGATCAGTACTTC. Translated: CASIPTSGRGNDQYF.

The table lists this clonotype with a few counts. The chain joins TRBV5-1 to TRBJ1-4; no firm D call. The germline CDR1 and CDR2 sequences are SGHRS and YFSETQ. V was cut by 6 bases and J by 8 bases, with 17 bases left in between. The CDR3 contains 14 residues. CDR3 residues: CASTVAGKGEKLFF. The CDR3 DNA reads TGCGCCAGCACGGTCGCGGGGAAAGGAGAAAAACTGTTTTTT.

This clonotype has a handful of counts. The chain joins TRBV20-1 to TRBJ2-7; 11 bases fit TRBD1. The last part of the DNA fits TRBJ2-5 better; the J call may be wrong. The CDR3 length is 17 residues. Per germline, CDR1 DFQATT and CDR2 SNEGSKA (reference sequence). The CDR3 nucleotides are TGCAGTGCTAGGGGGACAGGGGGTGGCTCTGTCGGAGAGACCCAGTACTTC. Residues: CSARGTGGGSVGETQYF.

This clonotype was counted ten times or more. The gene calls are TRBV11-2 and TRBJ2-7; D unresolved. V lost 4 bases to trimming and J lost 6 bases, with 13 bases between them. The germline V gene has CDR1 SGHAT and CDR2 FQNNGV. The CDR3 contains 13 residues. This CDR3 reads CASSSGQSLEQYF. Written as DNA, the CDR3 is TGTGCCAGCAGCTCAGGTCAGAGCCTCGAGCAGTACTTC.

The chain combines TRBV5-1 with TRBJ1-4; weak D call: TRBD1 (5 bases). Deletions cut 4 bases from V and 10 bases from J, with 23 bases between. The CDR3 runs 16 residues. Germline V gives CDR1 SGHRS, CDR2 YFSETQ. The CDR3 region has the DNA TGCGCCAGCAGCGTGACAGCTGGGACCCCTCGGGGAAAACTGTTTTTT. This translates into CASSVTAGTPRGKLFF.

CDR3 bases: TGTGCCAGCAGCTTAGGGGGGGGGGCTGCCTACAATGAGCAGTACTTC. It translates to CASSLGGGAAYNEQYF. The genes are TRBV7-2 and TRBJ2-1; D is perhaps TRBD2 (7 bases). The DNA end favors TRBJ2-7, so the J call may be wrong. Germline CDR1 and CDR2: SGHTA and FQGNSA. The CDR3 runs 16 residues.

This clonotype came up once. This may be a read error: a much more frequent sequence differs by one nucleotide. The J gene is TRBJ2-7, the V gene TRBV2, with TRBD1 as a possible D gene (5 bases). CDR1 SNHLY and CDR2 FYNNEI come from the germline V gene. CDR3 length: 12 amino acids. The CDR3 sequence is CASRQVSCEQYF. The CDR3, as DNA: TGTGCCAGCAGACAGGTCTCCTGCGAGCAGTACTTC.

The CDR3 here is CASSYAPGTGRSDTQYF. CDR3 nucleotide sequence: TGTGCCAGCAGCTACGCCCCCGGGACAGGGCGATCAGATACGCAGTATTTT. The chain combines TRBV7-9 with TRBJ2-3; 9 bases are a match to TRBD1. The CDR3 runs 17 residues. Germline CDR1 is SEHNR and CDR2 is FQNEAQ (reference sequence). Germline trimming cut 4 bases from V and 4 bases from J; bases unmatched to any gene: 12.

This clonotype was picked up many times. J is TRBJ2-5 and V is TRBV4-1; tentatively, D is TRBD1 (6 bases). This CDR3 contains 15 residues. Looked up from germline, CDR1 is MGHRA and CDR2 is YSYEKL. Trimming shortened V by 4 bases and J by 3 bases, and 15 bases separated the two germline ends. CDR3 coding DNA: TGCGCCAGCAGCCCGGAACGTGCAGGGGAAGAGACCCAGTACTTC. It specifies CASSPERAGEETQYF.

In its sample, this clonotype was seen a few times. The chain combines TRBV7-2 with TRBJ2-4; TRBD2 agrees at 10 bases. The CDR3 loop spans 15 amino acids. The V gene's germline CDR1 is SGHTA and CDR2 FQGNSA. Unmatched junction bases numbered 5, after V lost 9 bases and J lost 0 bases. CDR3 sequence reads: CTSGLADLAKNIQYF. The CDR3 bases are TGTACCAGTGGACTAGCGGATCTAGCCAAAAACATTCAGTACTTC. Full variable domain (remainder filled in from reference TRBV7-2 and TRBJ2-4): GAGVSQSPSNKVTEKGKDVELRCDPISGHTALYWYRQSLGQGLEFLIYFQGNSAPDKSGLPSDRFSAERTGGSVSTLTIQRTQQEDSAVYLCTSGLADLAKNIQYFGAGTRLSVL.

The chain employs TRBV7-3 and TRBJ2-5, with 7 bases aligning to TRBD2. The V segment lost 2 bases and the J segment 5 bases; nucleotides outside the gene matches: 8. CDR1 and CDR2 (germline): SGHTA, FQGTGA. The CDR3 consists of 15 residues. The CDR3 DNA reads as TGTGCCAGCAGCTTAGTTTTGGGGGGGGACGAGACCCAGTACTTC. Translating gives CASSLVLGGDETQYF.

The J gene is TRBJ2-7, the V gene TRBV12-2; the DNA was not used to check the table's D call, TRBD2. TRBV12-2 is shown as a pseudogene. This CDR3 has 16 residues. The CDR3 nucleotides read TGTGCAAGTCGCTTCGGAATCGAGCGGTACTCCTACGAGCAGTACTTC. This sequence encodes CASRFGIERYSYEQYF.

In its sample, this clonotype was seen a few times. The V and J genes are TRBV7-9 and TRBJ2-7; D remains ambiguous. The V end lost 2 bases, the J end lost 3 bases, and 8 bases lay between the germline ends. This CDR3 is 13 amino acids long. Germline-derived CDR1 and CDR2 are SEHNR and FQNEAQ (reference sequence). The CDR3 is CASSLPEYYEQYF. In DNA, the CDR3 is TGTGCCAGCAGCTTACCGGAATACTACGAGCAGTACTTC. Drawing the rest from reference TRBV7-9 and TRBJ2-7, the complete variable domain is DTGVSQNPRHKITKRGQNVTFRCDPISEHNRLYWYRQTLGQGPEFLTYFQNEAQLEKSRLLSDRFSAERPKGSFSTLEIQRTEQGDSAMYLCASSLPEYYEQYFGPGTRLTVT.

CDR3 nucleotide sequence: TGCAGCGTTGATGTGGGGCTAGAGACCCAGTACTTC. It yields the protein CSVDVGLETQYF. V gene TRBV29-1 combines with J gene TRBJ2-5; D is possibly TRBD1 (5 bases). The germline CDR1 and CDR2 sequences are SQVTM and ANQGSEA. CDR3 length: 12 amino acids. V lost 3 bases to trimming and J lost 4 bases, with 9 bases between them.

The rearrangement links TRBV7-9 to TRBJ2-5, with 13 bases fitting TRBD2. The trim removed 3 bases at V and 5 bases at J, leaving 9 bases unmatched. The CDR3 totals 17 residues. CDR1 is SEHNR and CDR2 is FQNEAQ in the germline V gene (reference sequence). CDR3 protein: CASSFGRTSGRGETQYF. The CDR3, as DNA: TGTGCCAGCAGCTTTGGTAGGACTAGCGGGAGAGGGGAGACCCAGTACTTC.

The gene calls are TRBV5-6 and TRBJ1-6, with D unclear. CDR1 is SGHDT and CDR2 is YYEEEE in the germline V gene. This CDR3 has 12 amino acids. With 2 bases removed from V and 11 bases from J, the gap between germline ends came to 8 bases. Here the CDR3 DNA reads TGTGCCAGCAGCTTCAAGTCAACACCCCTCCACTTT. Protein: CASSFKSTPLHF.

The chain carries TRBV18 and TRBJ1-4; possible D gene TRBD1, 6 bases. Germline V lookup: CDR1 KGHSH, CDR2 LQKENI. The CDR3 contains 15 residues. Trimming pared 5 bases from V and 8 bases from J, leaving 18 bases between. This chain's CDR3 is CASSAQTGLGEKLFF. CDR3 nucleotide sequence: TGTGCCAGCTCAGCTCAAACAGGGCTAGGCGAAAAACTGTTTTTT.

This clonotype was counted between two and nine times. This chain uses TRBV6-6 with TRBJ2-3; 8 bases line up with TRBD2. The CDR3 is 15 amino acids. CDR1 and CDR2 from the germline V gene are MNHNY and SVGAGI (reference sequence). V shed 2 bases and J 9 bases; nucleotides not matched to a gene: 10. CDR3 region: CASSYAGGNAGTQYF. DNA of the CDR3: TGTGCCAGCAGTTACGCGGGAGGCAACGCCGGGACGCAGTATTTT.

The sample holds many counts of this clonotype. The V and J genes are TRBV7-2 and TRBJ2-7; 12 nucleotides agree with TRBD1. Germline V gene lookup returns CDR1 SGHTA and CDR2 FQGNSA. This CDR3 comprises 16 residues. The trim removed 5 bases at V and 5 bases at J, leaving 10 bases unmatched. The chain's CDR3 is CASSTNPGQGANEQYF. The CDR3 DNA follows: TGTGCCAGCAGCACAAACCCGGGACAGGGGGCAAACGAGCAGTACTTC.

The V gene is TRBV9, the J gene TRBJ1-1; 7 positions match TRBD1. The germline CDR1 and CDR2 sequences are SGDLS and YYNGEE. V shed 0 bases, J shed 8 bases, and the junction held 4 bases outside the gene matches. CDR3 size: 13 residues. As DNA, the CDR3 is TGTGCCAGCAGCGTAGAGGGACAGAGCGAAGCTTTCTTT. Protein: CASSVEGQSEAFF.